This T cell receptor beta chain was retrieved from a study of cytomegalovirus exposure and HLA in healthy donors. This clone showed up just once. V was clipped by 2 bases and J by 8 bases, with 19 bases between them. Germline V gene lookup returns CDR1 MNHNY and CDR2 SVGAGI (reference sequence). The CDR3 extends over 16 amino acids. This PCR relied on a set of 60 Vbeta primers and 13 Jbeta primers. Generated by immunoSEQ multiplex PCR, the TCRdb table keeps only in-frame clones and is missing some. This table has around 200,000 clones, 60% to 85% appearing once. The clonotype was recovered from a man in his forties in good health and CMV-seronegative. The rearrangement uses TRBV6-6 and TRBJ2-1; D perhaps matches TRBD1 (5 bases). The sequencing sample was made of PBMCs. CDR3 protein: CASSYPPGQGRDEQFF. Written as DNA, the CDR3 is TGTGCCAGCAGTTACCCCCCCGGACAAGGCAGGGATGAGCAGTTCTTC.